This passage covers 25 T cell receptor beta chains from one sample sequenced in a study of human T cells and chemical hapten exposure. MiXCR, run by TCRdb on the RACE reads, gives a single entry per CDR3 protein. The sample includes approximately 370,000 distinct CDR3 sequences, roughly 6% of them seen just once. The time point here: pre-sensitization, week 0. Described treatment: therapeutic diphenylcyclopropenone sensitization with weekly scalp DPC. The sample in question was whole blood, obtained in connection with sensitization to the hapten diphenylcyclopropenone (DPC). These receptor sequences come from a young woman with alopecia areata. Some clones in this sample may be carry-over from other donors' samples.

This clonotype was counted many times. The CDR3 DNA sequence: TGTGCCAGCAGTCACAACCCCCGCAAGGCTTTCTTT. This translates into CASSHNPRKAFF. The chain is built from TRBV12-3 or TRBV12-4 and TRBJ1-1; D unclear. With 5 bases removed from V and 11 bases from J, the gap between germline ends came to 15 bases. The CDR3 runs 12 residues.

This clonotype was counted only a few times. The rearrangement links TRBV7-2 to TRBJ1-5, with 8 positions matching TRBD1. V lost 2 bases and J lost 6; bases outside the gene matches: 9. This CDR3 spans 16 amino acids. CDR1 is SGHTA and CDR2 is FQGNSA in the germline V gene. Written as DNA, the CDR3 is TGTGCCAGCAGCTTACAAGGACAGGGCCTCGGTCAGCCCCAGCATTTT. This codes for CASSLQGQGLGQPQHF.

This clonotype came up many times. The rearrangement joins TRBV7-2 to TRBJ2-3, with TRBD2 matching 9 bases. From germline, CDR1 is SGHTA and CDR2 FQGNSA. Trimming removed 1 base from V and 0 bases from J; junction bases left unmatched: 8. This CDR3 spans 18 amino acids. The CDR3 DNA sequence: TGTGCCAGCAGCTTAGGGTCTAGCGGGGTATCTAGCACAGATACGCAGTATTTT. Translating it yields CASSLGSSGVSSTDTQYF.

The rearrangement joins TRBV7-2 to TRBJ1-6; D perhaps matches TRBD1 (5 bases). The V gene's germline CDR1 is SGHTA and CDR2 FQGNSA. The CDR3 consists of 15 residues. V was cut by 5 bases and J by 11 bases, with 19 bases left in between. The CDR3 here is CASSLGTPWNTPLHF. The CDR3 nucleotides read TGTGCCAGCAGCCTAGGGACCCCATGGAATACACCCCTCCACTTT.

The chain recombines TRBV2 with TRBJ2-3, with D uncertain. The ends were cut back, 3 bases at V and 4 bases at J, with 14 bases in the middle. Germline CDR1 reads SNHLY; CDR2 reads FYNNEI. The CDR3 totals 15 residues. The CDR3 loop reads CASSEQASDADTQYF. DNA of the CDR3: TGTGCCAGCAGTGAGCAGGCTTCAGATGCAGATACGCAGTATTTT.

This clonotype was counted only a few times. CDR3: CASSQTAGNTIYF. The CDR3 DNA is TGTGCCAGCAGCCAAACTGCTGGAAACACCATATATTTT. V and J are TRBV3-1 and TRBJ1-3; D unresolved. The germline CDR1 and CDR2 sequences are LGHDT and YNNKEL (reference sequence). This CDR3 has 13 amino acids. Trimming left V 2 bases short and J 2 bases short, with 4 bases between.

This clonotype was counted ten times or more. The rearrangement joins TRBV12-3 or TRBV12-4 to TRBJ1-5; D is undetermined. The V end lost 2 bases, the J end lost 4 bases, and 9 bases lay between the germline ends. This CDR3 is built from 14 residues. This chain's CDR3 is CASSLLEGNQPQHF. The CDR3 DNA is TGTGCCAGCAGTTTACTCGAAGGGAATCAGCCCCAGCATTTT.

This clonotype was counted at least ten times. The J gene is TRBJ2-1, the V gene TRBV7-9; D not resolved. Trimming left V 2 bases short and J 4 bases short, with 6 bases between. Germline lookup yields CDR1 SEHNR and CDR2 FQNEAQ (reference sequence). The CDR3 runs to 13 residues. CDR3 coding DNA: TGTGCCAGCAGCTTATTCCTATACAATGAGCAGTTCTTC. Its protein is CASSLFLYNEQFF.

This chain connects TRBV7-3 to TRBJ2-5; D possibly corresponds to TRBD1 (6 bases). Trimming cost V 5 bases and J 1 base, with 8 bases left between them. Germline CDR1 reads SGHTA; CDR2 reads FQGTGA. The CDR3 covers 13 residues. This CDR3 reads CASSRTVQETQYF. CDR3 nucleotides: TGTGCCAGCAGCCGGACAGTCCAAGAGACCCAGTACTTC.

In DNA, the CDR3 is TGCGCCAGCAGCCAATATTCAGGTGCCTACGAGCAGTACTTC. This sequence encodes CASSQYSGAYEQYF. The rearrangement links TRBV4-3 to TRBJ2-7; no clear D gene. This CDR3 spans 14 amino acids. The V gene lost 2 bases and the J gene lost 2 bases, with 10 bases spanning the gap. Per the germline V gene, CDR1 is LGHNA and CDR2 is YSLEER.

This clonotype was counted ten times or more. The V and J genes are TRBV7-2 and TRBJ2-7, with no clear D. The CDR3 contains 14 residues. Germline assignment: CDR1 SGHTA and CDR2 FQGNSA. Trimming cost V 2 bases and J 4 bases, with 12 bases left between them. The CDR3 sequence is CASSLNPGAYEQYF. In DNA, the CDR3 is TGTGCCAGCAGCTTAAACCCCGGTGCATACGAGCAGTACTTC.

This clonotype has ten or more counts. The V gene is TRBV6-1, the J gene TRBJ2-7; tentatively, D is TRBD2 (5 bases). Trimming pared 2 bases from V and 5 bases from J, leaving 10 bases between. CDR1 MNHNS and CDR2 SASEGT come from the germline V gene. The CDR3 contains 13 residues. The CDR3 DNA reads as TGTGCCAGCAGTGAAAGTCCGGGAAACGAGCAGTACTTC. Amino acid sequence: CASSESPGNEQYF.

Concerning this clonotype itself: Being one base from a much bigger clone, this may be a read error. The V gene is TRBV6-4, the J gene TRBJ2-3; TRBD2 agrees at 7 bases. This CDR3 is built from 16 residues. Germline V lookup: CDR1 MRHNA, CDR2 SNTAGT. The CDR3 region is CASSESTSWGTDAQYF. The CDR3 DNA sequence: TGTGCCAGCAGTGAGTCGACTAGCTGGGGCACAGATGCGCAGTATTTT.

The chain has TRBV7-2 and TRBJ1-1; the D gene is possibly TRBD1 (6 bases). V lost 2 bases and J lost 7, with 14 bases in between. The CDR3 sequence is 14 residues long. Germline lookup yields CDR1 SGHTA and CDR2 FQGNSA. CDR3 DNA sequence: TGTGCCAGCAGCTTAATGCTGGGGACAATTGAAGCTTTCTTT. Amino acids: CASSLMLGTIEAFF.

V and J are TRBV27 and TRBJ2-3; 12 bases line up with TRBD1. The CDR3 totals 20 residues. Losses at the gene ends were 5 bases for V and 2 bases for J; bases not matched to a gene: 17. Germline lookup yields CDR1 MNHEY and CDR2 SMNVEV (reference sequence). CDR3 bases: TGTGCCAGCAGTCCCGATGGGACAGGGGGCAGTGGGCTCCACACAGATACGCAGTATTTT. Its translation is CASSPDGTGGSGLHTDTQYF.

The chain uses TRBV12-3 or TRBV12-4 and TRBJ2-6; TRBD1 matches at 10 bases. The CDR3 extends over 17 amino acids. V lost 5 bases and J lost 0; bases outside the gene matches: 4. CDR3 region: CASSKGQGSSGANVLTF. CDR3 coding DNA: TGTGCCAGCAGTAAGGGACAGGGGTCCTCTGGGGCCAACGTCCTGACTTTC.

This clonotype was seen a handful of times. This chain links TRBV5-5 with TRBJ2-7; D is possibly TRBD2 (6 bases). There are 16 residues in the CDR3. V was cut by 4 bases and J by 5 bases, with 22 bases left in between. Germline-derived CDR1 and CDR2 are SGHKS and YYEKEE (reference sequence). CDR3 in amino acids: CASSPTSRREANEQYF. Here the CDR3 DNA reads TGTGCCAGCAGCCCTACCTCGCGAAGGGAGGCCAACGAGCAGTACTTC.

This clonotype was detected a few times. V gene TRBV6-5 combines with J gene TRBJ2-3, with D uncertain. The CDR3 is 16 residues long. Between the trimmed V and J ends, which lost 4 bases and 0 bases, there was a span of 14 bases. The germline V gene has CDR1 MNHEY and CDR2 SVGAGI. The CDR3 here is CASSFGPYPSTDTQYF. The CDR3 DNA reads TGTGCCAGCAGTTTCGGTCCCTATCCTAGCACAGATACGCAGTATTTT.

This clonotype was counted many times. The chain recombines TRBV5-5 with TRBJ2-7; the D gene is possibly TRBD2 (5 bases). Germline assignment: CDR1 SGHKS and CDR2 YYEKEE (reference sequence). Trimming pared 2 bases from V and 5 bases from J, leaving 14 bases between. The CDR3 is 14 residues long. CDR3 sequence (DNA): TGTGCCAGCAGCTTAGAGCTGAGGGTGAACGAGCAGTACTTC. Amino acid sequence: CASSLELRVNEQYF.

The chain employs TRBV28 and TRBJ2-5; 8 bases line up with TRBD1. Germline V gives CDR1 MDHEN, CDR2 SYDVKM. The J segment lost 5 bases and the V segment lost 6 bases, leaving 11 bases of the junction unmatched. The CDR3 runs to 15 residues. CDR3: CASRPTGQGIETQYF. The CDR3 coding sequence is TGTGCCAGCAGACCTACCGGACAGGGAATCGAGACCCAGTACTTC.

V is TRBV6-6 and J is TRBJ2-3; D is unclear. Deletions cut 4 bases from V and 6 bases from J, with 8 bases between. CDR3 size: 12 residues. Germline V gives CDR1 MNHNY, CDR2 SVGAGI (reference sequence). CDR3 loop: CASSSLSDTQYF. The DNA of the CDR3 is TGTGCCAGCAGTTCATTGTCCGATACGCAGTATTTT.

This clonotype was seen repeatedly, ten times or more. The chain combines TRBV12-3 or TRBV12-4 with TRBJ2-3; D is undetermined. The CDR3 contains 13 residues. The V and J ends lost 3 bases and 2 bases respectively, with 6 bases between them. As DNA, the CDR3 is TGTGCCAGCAGTTTCGCGACCACAGATACGCAGTATTTT. Translating gives CASSFATTDTQYF.

This rearrangement joins TRBV6-1 to TRBJ1-5; 7 nucleotides match TRBD1. Germline-derived CDR1 and CDR2 are MNHNS and SASEGT. CDR3 length equals 13 residues. V dropped 6 bases and J dropped 8; count of bases not matched to a gene: 7. CDR3 bases: TGTGCCAGCAGGATACAGGGGAAGAAGCCCCAGCATTTT. Protein: CASRIQGKKPQHF.

This clonotype appeared many times. V gene TRBV12-3 or TRBV12-4 combines with J gene TRBJ1-1, with 8 bases that match TRBD1. With V trimmed by 6 bases and J by 8 bases, 8 bases remained unmatched. The CDR3 has 13 residues. CDR3: CASSRDRGSEAFF. DNA of the CDR3: TGTGCCAGCAGCCGCGACAGGGGCAGCGAAGCTTTCTTT.

Many counts were recorded for this clonotype. This chain joins TRBV6-2 or TRBV6-3 and TRBJ2-3, with D perhaps being TRBD1 or TRBD2 (6 bases each). The CDR3 spans 16 residues. The V gene's germline CDR1 is MNHEY and CDR2 SVGEGT. V was trimmed by 2 bases and J by 1 base, leaving 13 bases between them. CDR3 DNA sequence: TGTGCCAGCAGTTACGTCCGGGGGCCCGGCACAGATACGCAGTATTTT. Translating gives CASSYVRGPGTDTQYF.